The 17 T cell receptor beta chains below come from one sample, sequenced in a study of blood T cell repertoires in COVID-19. Assay used: immunoSEQ multiplex PCR; TCRdb lists only in-frame clones, some missing. The sample records some 130,000 clones, approximately 86% being singletons. Sample: peripheral blood. Source of these receptors: a woman aged 70 to 79 with COVID-19, enrolled during active disease.

The rearrangement links TRBV9 to TRBJ2-1, with 12 bases lining up with TRBD1. The germline CDR1 and CDR2 sequences are SGDLS and YYNGEE. This CDR3 spans 15 amino acids. Trimming cost V 3 bases and J 4 bases; bases outside gene matches: 2. Here the CDR3 DNA reads TGTGCCAGCAGCGCGGGACAGGGGGCTTACAATGAGCAGTTCTTC. It specifies CASSAGQGAYNEQFF.

This sequence joins TRBV19 and TRBJ2-7, with D possibly TRBD1 on 5 matching bases. Trimming took 2 bases from V and 7 from J, leaving 15 bases between them. The V gene's germline CDR1 is LNHDA and CDR2 SQIVND (reference sequence). The CDR3 has 14 residues. CDR3 nucleotides: TGTGCCAGTAGTATATCGTCAGGGTTGTGGGAGCAGTACTTC. This gives the protein CASSISSGLWEQYF.

This chain connects TRBV28 to TRBJ1-2; a weak D match, TRBD1 (6 bases). This CDR3 region has 14 residues. The V and J ends lost 6 bases and 7 bases respectively, with 18 bases between them. In germline, CDR1 is MDHEN, CDR2 SYDVKM. The CDR3, as DNA: TGTGCCAGCAGAGTCTCGGGGGGGCGGGTTGGCTACACCTTC. Protein sequence: CASRVSGGRVGYTF.

This chain connects TRBV15 to TRBJ1-1; D is unclear. CDR3 length: 12 residues. Per the germline V gene, CDR1 is LNHNV and CDR2 is YYDKDF (reference sequence). With 8 bases removed from V and 2 bases from J, the gap between germline ends came to 9 bases. CDR3 region: CATSSLNTEAFF. As DNA, the CDR3 is TGTGCCACCTCCTCTCTTAACACTGAAGCTTTCTTT.

The V gene is TRBV5-1, the J gene TRBJ2-5; D might be TRBD1 (6 bases). Per germline, CDR1 SGHRS and CDR2 YFSETQ. CDR3 length: 15 amino acids. V was cut by 4 bases and J by 1 base, with 14 bases left in between. The CDR3 sequence: CASSRDGQIQETQYF. CDR3 DNA sequence: TGCGCCAGCAGCCGAGACGGACAGATCCAAGAGACCCAGTACTTC.

This chain links TRBV11-3 with TRBJ2-3; TRBD1 matches at 7 bases. The V and J ends lost 0 bases and 7 bases, in that order; junction bases with no gene match: 13. The CDR3 is 17 amino acids. CDR1 is SGHNT and CDR2 is YENEEA in the germline V gene. In DNA, the CDR3 is TGTGCCAGCAGCTTAGATTGGGACAGTCCAGAACTATATACGCAGTATTTT. It codes for CASSLDWDSPELYTQYF. Looking up the rest from reference TRBV11-3 and TRBJ2-3 gives the full variable domain: EAGVVQSPRYKIIEKKQPVAFWCNPISGHNTLYWYLQNLGQGPELLIRYENEEAVDDSQLPKDRFSAERLKGVDSTLKIQPAELGDSAVYLCASSLDWDSPELYTQYFGPGTRLTVL.

The CDR3 DNA reads TGTGCCAGCAGTGAAGTTAGCACTGATCCAGATACGCAGTATTTT. Its protein is CASSEVSTDPDTQYF. The chain links TRBV6-1 to TRBJ2-3; D uncertain. Germline assignment: CDR1 MNHNS and CDR2 SASEGT. The CDR3 totals 15 residues. The V gene lost 1 base and the J gene lost 4 bases, with 12 bases spanning the gap.

This clone occurred once. V usage is TRBV10-3 and J usage is TRBJ1-4, with D maybe TRBD1 (5 bases). Germline V gene data show CDR1 as ENHRY and CDR2 as SYGVKD. The CDR3 consists of 14 residues. Trimming pared 4 bases from V and 4 bases from J, leaving 10 bases between. The CDR3: CAISADINNEKLFF. The CDR3 coding sequence is TGTGCCATCAGTGCGGACATTAATAATGAAAAACTGTTTTTT.

The chain couples TRBV28 to TRBJ1-2; no clear D gene. Trimming took 5 bases from V and 8 from J, leaving 6 bases between them. The CDR3 consists of 10 residues. Looked up from germline, CDR1 is MDHEN and CDR2 is SYDVKM. The CDR3 nucleotides are TGTGCCAGCAGTCGGGGAGGCTACACCTTC. It is translated as CASSRGGYTF.

This sequence joins TRBV28 and TRBJ2-3; TRBD1 matches at 7 bases. The CDR3 covers 13 residues. With 6 bases clipped from V and 5 bases from J, the junction kept 5 bases outside the gene matches. Germline V gene data show CDR1 as MDHEN and CDR2 as SYDVKM. CDR3 sequence: CASRPTGRDTQYF. The DNA of the CDR3 is TGTGCCAGCAGGCCGACAGGGAGAGATACGCAGTATTTT.

This clone was seen once. The rearrangement links TRBV9 to TRBJ2-1; 7 bases are shared with TRBD2. The CDR3 totals 16 residues. After removal of 1 base from V and 0 bases from J, the junction contained 4 bases not matched to a gene. The germline CDR1 and CDR2 sequences are SGDLS and YYNGEE. As DNA, the CDR3 is TGTGCCAGCAGCGTATTCAGCGGGGCCTCCTACAATGAGCAGTTCTTC. Its translation: CASSVFSGASYNEQFF.

This chain joins TRBV6-5 and TRBJ1-1, with D hard to call. Germline V lookup: CDR1 MNHEY, CDR2 SVGAGI. The CDR3 totals 14 residues. Trimming took off 6 bases at V and 0 bases at J, with 11 bases between the two ends. In DNA form, the CDR3 reads TGTGCCAGCAGCCGATCGTACATGAACACTGAAGCTTTCTTT. Translation: CASSRSYMNTEAFF.

The chain couples TRBV27 to TRBJ1-1, with D possibly matching TRBD1 (6 bases). Trimming stripped 8 bases from V and 3 bases from J, with 19 bases between. Germline V gives CDR1 MNHEY, CDR2 SMNVEV (reference sequence). The CDR3 contains 15 residues. In DNA, the CDR3 is TGTGCCAGCTCAAAGGGGGGACTAGGGGACACTGAAGCTTTCTTT. Protein product: CASSKGGLGDTEAFF.

The V call is TRBV5-1, the J call TRBJ1-1; 7 positions match TRBD1. V gave up 5 bases and J gave up 1 base; unmatched junction bases: 11. The V gene's germline CDR1 is SGHRS and CDR2 YFSETQ. This CDR3 has 16 residues. The CDR3 protein is CASRELTGSGNTEAFF. As DNA, the CDR3 is TGCGCCAGCAGAGAGTTGACAGGGTCGGGGAACACTGAAGCTTTCTTT.

V is TRBV6-5 and J is TRBJ1-6, with D possibly matching TRBD1 (6 bases). Trimming pared 3 bases from V and 7 bases from J, leaving 10 bases between. This CDR3 has 14 amino acids. Germline lookup yields CDR1 MNHEY and CDR2 SVGAGI. The CDR3 sequence is CASSYGTGNSPLHF. In DNA form, the CDR3 reads TGTGCCAGCAGTTATGGTACAGGGAATTCACCCCTCCACTTT.

This chain uses TRBV7-2 with TRBJ1-2; maybe TRBD1 (6 bases). V shed 1 base and J shed 6 bases, with 9 bases lying between them. CDR1 SGHTA and CDR2 FQGNSA come from the germline V gene. The CDR3 length is 13 residues. CDR3 in DNA: TGTGCCAGCAGCTTAGGTCCAGGGGATGGCTACACCTTC. This gives the protein CASSLGPGDGYTF.

The genes are TRBV19 and TRBJ1-5, with 7 bases aligning to TRBD1. CDR3 size: 18 residues. Germline V gene lookup returns CDR1 LNHDA and CDR2 SQIVND (reference sequence). V was clipped by 2 bases and J by 1 base; unmatched bases: 11. CDR3 region: CASSIRSAVTGSNQPQHF. DNA of the CDR3: TGTGCCAGTAGTATACGGAGTGCGGTGACAGGGAGCAATCAGCCCCAGCATTTT.